The next 18 T cell receptor beta chains were all read from a single sample in a study of cytotoxic CD8 clonotypes in ibrutinib-treated CLL. Some clones are missing from TCRdb's copy, which holds only in-frame ones; the method was immunoSEQ multiplex PCR. Among about 160,000 clones listed, roughly 80% were seen once. The source was PBMCs, collected after 24 months of ibrutinib treatment. These receptors were taken from a human donor with chronic lymphocytic leukemia.

V is TRBV2 and J is TRBJ2-5; D is perhaps TRBD2 (6 bases). The CDR3 extends over 13 amino acids. Germline V gives CDR1 SNHLY, CDR2 FYNNEI. V was shortened by 5 bases and J by 1 base, with 8 bases between the two germline ends. The CDR3: CASSTSSQETQYF. The CDR3, as DNA: TGTGCCAGCAGTACTAGCAGCCAAGAGACCCAGTACTTC.

This chain joins TRBV7-2 and TRBJ2-2; D remains unclear. The germline CDR1 and CDR2 sequences are SGHTA and FQGNSA. This CDR3 is 17 amino acids long. V was trimmed by 3 bases and J by 5 bases, leaving 19 bases between them. The CDR3 DNA is TGTGCCAGCAGCTTCGTCTCCGGAACGGTTTATACCGGGGAGCTGTTTTTT. Translated, it gives CASSFVSGTVYTGELFF.

The rearrangement links TRBV21-1 to TRBJ1-1; TRBD1 reflects the table's D call only, with no check against the DNA. TRBV21-1 is deemed a pseudogene. This CDR3 spans 15 amino acids. This CDR3 is CASSIKGQPNTEAFF. The CDR3 coding sequence is TGTGCCAGCAGCATCAAGGGACAGCCGAACACTGAAGCTTTCTTT.

V and J are TRBV29-1 and TRBJ2-5; D is unresolved. The V end was cut by 6 bases, the J end by 4 bases, with 18 bases between. Germline CDR1 SQVTM, CDR2 ANQGSEA. The CDR3 is 14 residues long. In DNA form, the CDR3 reads TGCAGCGTCAGATACCAACCATGGTCAGAGACCCAGTACTTC. This codes for CSVRYQPWSETQYF.

The CDR3 bases are TGTGCCAGCAGCCCAAGGACTAGCCAGAATGAGCAGTTCTTC. Translating it yields CASSPRTSQNEQFF. The V gene is TRBV9, the J gene TRBJ2-1; the match to TRBD2 covers 8 bases. Trimming cost V 4 bases and J 7 bases; bases outside gene matches: 7. This CDR3 contains 14 residues. From germline, CDR1 is SGDLS and CDR2 YYNGEE.

This chain connects TRBV6-1 to TRBJ2-2; 7 bases are a match to TRBD2. V lost 5 bases to trimming and J lost 2 bases; unmatched junction nucleotides: 2. CDR1 and CDR2 from the germline V gene are MNHNS and SASEGT. CDR3 length equals 14 residues. The CDR3 sequence is CASSRLANTGELFF. CDR3 DNA: TGTGCCAGCAGTCGACTAGCAAACACCGGGGAGCTGTTTTTT.

The V gene is TRBV6-5, the J gene TRBJ1-1; 7 nucleotides align to TRBD1. The V segment lost 2 bases and the J segment 3 bases; nucleotides outside the gene matches: 6. The CDR3 is 15 amino acids. CDR1 MNHEY and CDR2 SVGAGI come from the germline V gene. The CDR3 protein is CASSYTWTGDTEAFF. The CDR3 nucleotides are TGTGCCAGCAGTTACACCTGGACAGGCGACACTGAAGCTTTCTTT.

The gene calls are TRBV19 and TRBJ2-7, with D possibly matching TRBD1 (6 bases). Per the germline V gene, CDR1 is LNHDA and CDR2 is SQIVND (reference sequence). V shed 2 bases and J shed 1 base, with 9 bases lying between them. The CDR3 length is 14 residues. The DNA of the CDR3 is TGTGCCAGTAGTATATTGGGGGCTTCCTACGAGCAGTACTTC. This translates into CASSILGASYEQYF. Full variable domain (rest looked up from reference TRBV19 and TRBJ2-7): DGGITQSPKYLFRKEGQNVTLSCEQNLNHDAMYWYRQDPGQGLRLIYYSQIVNDFQKGDIAEGYSVSREKKESFPLTVTSAQKNPTAFYLCASSILGASYEQYFGPGTRLTVT.

This rearrangement joins TRBV6-6 to TRBJ1-5, with 7 bases lining up with TRBD1. From germline, CDR1 is MNHNY and CDR2 SVGAGI (reference sequence). The trim removed 6 bases at V and 4 bases at J, leaving 3 bases unmatched. The CDR3 has 13 amino acids. Here the CDR3 reads CASRRDSNQPQHF. In DNA, the CDR3 is TGTGCCAGCAGACGGGACAGTAATCAGCCCCAGCATTTT.

V and J are TRBV5-1 and TRBJ1-5; D gene unclear. Germline values: CDR1 SGHRS, CDR2 YFSETQ. The V end lost 5 bases, the J end lost 4 bases, and 16 bases lay between the germline ends. The CDR3 spans 15 residues. The CDR3 protein is CASRPTGEVNQPQHF. The CDR3 DNA reads as TGCGCCAGCAGGCCCACTGGGGAGGTGAATCAGCCCCAGCATTTT.

Only a few counts were recorded for this clone. The CDR3 region has the DNA TGTGCCAGCAGTCCTCTAGGGGGCTACTACGAGCAGTACTTC. Translation gives CASSPLGGYYEQYF. The V and J genes are TRBV6-5 and TRBJ2-7; TRBD1 matches at 7 bases. From germline, CDR1 is MNHEY and CDR2 SVGAGI. V trimming: 5 bases; J trimming: 3 bases; junction bases outside the gene matches: 7. The CDR3 length is 14 residues.

This chain links TRBV5-1 with TRBJ1-6; a weak D match, TRBD1 (6 bases). This CDR3 spans 15 amino acids. The V end was cut by 5 bases, the J end by 4 bases, with 13 bases between. Germline V gives CDR1 SGHRS, CDR2 YFSETQ. The CDR3 is CASRSDRFYNSPLHF. CDR3 DNA sequence: TGCGCCAGCAGATCTGACAGGTTTTATAATTCACCCCTCCACTTT.

The V call is TRBV10-1, the J call TRBJ2-3, with 7 bases identical to TRBD2. Germline trimming cut 11 bases from V and 0 bases from J; bases unmatched to any gene: 8. CDR1 is WNHNN, CDR2 SYGVQD, per germline (reference sequence). The CDR3 has 14 residues. CDR3 amino acids: CAPKGGRSTDTQYF. CDR3 DNA sequence: TGCGCCCCTAAGGGAGGGAGGAGCACAGATACGCAGTATTTT.

Concerning this clone itself: The same CDR3 also results from other DNA sequences found in this sample. This chain uses TRBV5-1 with TRBJ1-2, with D perhaps TRBD1 (6 bases). The CDR3 contains 14 residues. Trimming removed 0 bases at V and 1 base at J, with 7 bases between. CDR1 and CDR2 from the germline V gene are SGHRS and YFSETQ. CDR3 sequence: CASSLGTVNYGYTF. In DNA, the CDR3 is TGCGCCAGCAGCTTGGGGACAGTTAACTATGGCTACACCTTC. Filled out from reference TRBV5-1 and TRBJ1-2, the complete variable domain reads KAGVTQTPRYLIKTRGQQVTLSCSPISGHRSVSWYQQTPGQGLQFLFEYFSETQRNKGNFPGRFSGRQFSNSRSEMNVSTLELGDSALYLCASSLGTVNYGYTFGSGTRLTVV.

This chain joins TRBV2 and TRBJ1-1; no firm D call. Germline assignment: CDR1 SNHLY and CDR2 FYNNEI. V was pared by 2 bases and J by 6 bases, with 13 bases between. CDR3 length: 14 amino acids. CDR3 sequence: CASSEFRAVAEAFF. The CDR3, as DNA: TGTGCCAGCAGTGAATTTAGGGCGGTGGCTGAAGCTTTCTTT.

The chain employs TRBV30 and TRBJ1-4; D is possibly TRBD1 (5 bases). Trimming stripped 3 bases from V and 10 bases from J, with 9 bases between. The CDR3 runs 11 residues. CDR1 GTSNPN and CDR2 SVGIG come from the germline V gene (reference sequence). CDR3 amino acids: CAWSGGAKLFF. CDR3 bases: TGTGCCTGGAGCGGTGGGGCAAAACTGTTTTTT.

Here the CDR3 reads CASSGNRGDEQFF. As DNA, the CDR3 is TGTGCCAGTAGCGGGAACAGGGGGGATGAGCAGTTCTTC. The chain couples TRBV19 to TRBJ2-1; 8 bases agree with TRBD1. V gave up 6 bases and J gave up 8 bases; unmatched junction bases: 6. The CDR3 contains 13 residues. Germline V gene lookup returns CDR1 LNHDA and CDR2 SQIVND (reference sequence).

Ten or more counts support this clone. In the same sample, other DNA sequences code for this CDR3. This chain joins TRBV9 and TRBJ2-3; D not resolved. The CDR3 contains 14 residues. V gave up 0 bases and J gave up 3 bases, with 8 bases separating them. Germline V CDR1 and CDR2: SGDLS, YYNGEE. The CDR3 nucleotides are TGTGCCAGCAGCGTAGGGGTGGGAACAGATACGCAGTATTTT. The encoded protein is CASSVGVGTDTQYF.